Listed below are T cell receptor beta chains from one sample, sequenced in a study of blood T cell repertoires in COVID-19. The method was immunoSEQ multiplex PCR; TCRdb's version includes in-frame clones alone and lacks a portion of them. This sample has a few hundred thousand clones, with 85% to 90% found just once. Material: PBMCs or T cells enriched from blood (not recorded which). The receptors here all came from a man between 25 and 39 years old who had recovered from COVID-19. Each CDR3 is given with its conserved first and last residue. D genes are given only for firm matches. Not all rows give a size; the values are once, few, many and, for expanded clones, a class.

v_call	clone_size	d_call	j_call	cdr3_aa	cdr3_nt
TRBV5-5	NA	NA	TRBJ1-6	CASSLGRGRDSPLHF	TGTGCCAGCAGCTTGGGCAGGGGTCGAGATTCACCCCTCCACTTT
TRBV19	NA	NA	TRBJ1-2	CASSINSGNGYTF	TGTGCCAGTAGTATAAATTCGGGGAATGGCTACACCTTC
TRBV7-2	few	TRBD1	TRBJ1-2	CASSFQRGQGDGYTF	TGTGCCAGCAGCTTCCAGAGGGGACAGGGGGATGGCTACACCTTC
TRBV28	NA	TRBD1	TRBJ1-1	CASGQGAPVDTEAFF	TGTGCCAGCGGACAGGGGGCCCCAGTGGACACTGAAGCTTTCTTT
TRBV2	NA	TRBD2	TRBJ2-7	CASSELGAGEQYF	TGTGCCAGCAGTGAATTGGGAGCGGGAGAGCAGTACTTC
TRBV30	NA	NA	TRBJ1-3	CAWQGSGNTIYF	TGTGCCTGGCAGGGCTCTGGAAACACCATATATTTT
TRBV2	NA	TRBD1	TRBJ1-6	CASTENRGGYSPLHF	TGTGCCAGCACCGAAAACAGGGGCGGCTACTCACCCCTCCACTTT
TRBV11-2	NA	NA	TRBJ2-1	CASSLAVGVGYNEQFF	TGTGCCAGCAGCTTAGCCGTGGGAGTAGGGTACAATGAGCAGTTCTTC
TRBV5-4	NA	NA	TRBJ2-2	CASSDGQLNTGELFF	TGTGCCAGCAGCGATGGACAATTGAACACCGGGGAGCTGTTTTTT
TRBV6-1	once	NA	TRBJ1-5	CASSEKGGSNQPQHF	TGTGCCAGCAGTGAAAAGGGGGGGAGCAATCAGCCCCAGCATTTT
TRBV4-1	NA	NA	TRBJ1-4	CASSHSVVTNEKLFF	TGCGCCAGCAGCCATTCGGTGGTAACTAATGAAAAACTGTTTTTT
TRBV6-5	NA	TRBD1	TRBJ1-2	CASSWGTGEGYTF	TGTGCCAGCAGTTGGGGGACAGGGGAAGGCTACACCTTC
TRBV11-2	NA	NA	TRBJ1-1	CASSLGIGFGTEAFF	TGTGCCAGCAGCTTAGGGATCGGGTTCGGCACTGAAGCTTTCTTT
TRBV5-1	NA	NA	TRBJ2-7	CASSLDGGPFYEQYF	TGCGCCAGCAGCTTGGATGGCGGGCCGTTCTACGAGCAGTACTTC
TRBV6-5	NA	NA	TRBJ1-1	CASRAGRGTEAFF	TGTGCCAGCAGAGCGGGGAGAGGCACTGAAGCTTTCTTT
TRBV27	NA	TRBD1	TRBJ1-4	CASSFRDRGREKLFF	TGTGCCAGCAGCTTCCGGGACAGGGGGCGTGAAAAACTGTTTTTT
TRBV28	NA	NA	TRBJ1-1	CASSKQMNTEAFF	TGTGCCAGCAGCAAACAGATGAACACTGAAGCTTTCTTT
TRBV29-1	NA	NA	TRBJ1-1	CSVQKNTEAFF	TGCAGCGTTCAAAAAAACACTGAAGCTTTCTTT
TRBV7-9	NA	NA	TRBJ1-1	CASSYSAGVNTEAFF	TGTGCCAGCAGTTACTCGGCTGGAGTGAACACTGAAGCTTTCTTT
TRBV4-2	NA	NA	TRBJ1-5	CASSQDQWGGNQPQHF	TGTGCCAGCAGCCAAGATCAGTGGGGGGGGAACCAGCCCCAGCATTTT
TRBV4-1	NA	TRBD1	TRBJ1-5	CASSLSGTGGQPQHF	TGCGCCAGCAGCTTATCCGGGACAGGGGGTCAGCCCCAGCATTTT
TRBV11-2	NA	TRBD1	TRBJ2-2	CASSFHGTGLILELFF	TGTGCCAGCAGCTTCCATGGGACAGGCCTCATCCTAGAGCTGTTTTTT
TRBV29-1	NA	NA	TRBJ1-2	CSPFPLSGHYGYTF	TGCAGCCCCTTCCCTTTGTCAGGGCACTATGGCTACACCTTC
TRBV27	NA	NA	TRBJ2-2	CASSLSMSTGELFF	TGTGCCAGCAGTTTATCGATGAGCACCGGGGAGCTGTTTTTT
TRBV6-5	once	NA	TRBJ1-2	CASSWDTNYGYTF	TGTGCCAGCAGTTGGGACACAAACTATGGCTACACCTTC
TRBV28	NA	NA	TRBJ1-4	CASISGGAGEKLFF	TGTGCCAGCATCTCGGGGGGGGCTGGTGAAAAACTGTTTTTT
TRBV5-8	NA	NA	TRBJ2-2	CASSSRRAYNTGELFF	TGTGCCAGCAGCTCGAGGCGGGCCTATAACACCGGGGAGCTGTTTTTT
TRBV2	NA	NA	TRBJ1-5	CASSEGRQFLQHF	TGTGCCAGCAGTGAAGGCCGACAGTTTCTCCAGCATTTT
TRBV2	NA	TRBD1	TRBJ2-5	CASSKGALEETQYF	TGTGCCAGCAGTAAGGGGGCCCTGGAAGAGACCCAGTACTTC
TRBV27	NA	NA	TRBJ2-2	CASSLTELNTGELFF	TGTGCCAGCAGTTTAACGGAACTAAACACCGGGGAGCTGTTTTTT
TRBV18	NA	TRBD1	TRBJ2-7	CASSPGTELYEQYF	TGTGCCAGCTCACCAGGGACAGAGCTCTACGAGCAGTACTTC
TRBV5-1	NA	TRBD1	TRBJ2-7	CASSSGTGGDQQYF	TGCGCCAGCAGCTCTGGGACAGGGGGCGACCAGCAGTACTTC
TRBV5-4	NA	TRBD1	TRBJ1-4	CASSSDRILSKLFF	TGTGCCAGCAGCTCGGACAGGATCCTTTCAAAACTGTTTTTT
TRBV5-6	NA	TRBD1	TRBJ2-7	CASSSRQGPTYEQYF	TGTGCCAGCAGCTCTCGACAGGGGCCCACCTACGAGCAGTACTTC
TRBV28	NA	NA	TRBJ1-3	CASSPGGTGNTIYF	TGTGCCAGCAGTCCCGGGGGGACTGGAAACACCATATATTTT
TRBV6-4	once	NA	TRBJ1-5	CASSEPQRNQPQHF	TGTGCCAGCAGTGAGCCCCAGAGGAATCAGCCCCAGCATTTT
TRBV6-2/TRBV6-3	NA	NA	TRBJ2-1	CASSQQGTDEQFF	TGTGCCAGCAGTCAGCAGGGAACGGATGAGCAGTTCTTC
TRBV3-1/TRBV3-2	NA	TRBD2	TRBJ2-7	CASSQVAGGLQGAEQYF	TGTGCCAGCAGCCAGGTAGCGGGAGGCCTACAAGGGGCCGAGCAGTACTTC
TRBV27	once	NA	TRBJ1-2	CASSSLGGDYGYTF	TGTGCCAGCAGTTCCCTAGGGGGAGACTATGGCTACACCTTC
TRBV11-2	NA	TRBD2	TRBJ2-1	CASSASPVAGDEQFF	TGTGCCAGCAGCGCATCCCCCGTAGCGGGAGACGAGCAGTTCTTC